A single sample is the source of the 32 T cell receptor beta chains below, sequenced in a study of beta chain features in type 1 diabetes. Study outcomes and limitations: All four CD4+ subsets of Type 1 diabetes patients contained TCRB CDR3s that were moderately but significantly shorter.

What these receptors recognize is not known. Since all of the isolated RNA was reverse transcribed, expressed TCRB transcripts were what got sequenced. TCRdb's copy holds only in-frame clones and misses some; the assay was immunoSEQ multiplex PCR. The sample holds almost 350,000 clones, approximately 10% seen once. Input material: central memory CD4+ T cells from blood. The receptors were sampled from a man aged 25-40 years with type 1 diabetes.

This clone came up a few times. This sequence joins TRBV11-2 and TRBJ2-5; D remains ambiguous. This CDR3 contains 14 residues. V dropped 1 base and J dropped 0 bases, with 6 bases sitting between them. CDR1 and CDR2 from the germline V gene are SGHAT and FQNNGV. CDR3 DNA sequence: TGTGCCAGCAGCTTAGTCAGGAACCAAGAGACCCAGTACTTC. This translates into CASSLVRNQETQYF. The full variable domain, in which reference TRBV11-2 and TRBJ2-5 provide the parts outside the CDR3, is EAGVAQSPRYKIIEKRQSVAFWCNPISGHATLYWYQQILGQGPKLLIQFQNNGVVDDSQLPKDRFSAERLKGVDSTLKIQPAKLEDSAVYLCASSLVRNQETQYFGPGTRLLVL.

The chain joins TRBV5-1 to TRBJ2-1; D assignment may be TRBD1 or TRBD2 (5 bases each). The length of the CDR3 is 14 residues. Germline-derived CDR1 and CDR2 are SGHRS and YFSETQ. V gave up 3 bases and J gave up 9 bases, with 16 bases separating them. DNA of the CDR3: TGCGCCAGCAGCTGGGGGACCCCAGAAGGTGAGCAGTTCTTC. Translation gives CASSWGTPEGEQFF.

This clone was detected a few times. The chain couples TRBV27 to TRBJ1-4; D is ambiguous. The CDR3 has 14 residues. Germline V gene lookup returns CDR1 MNHEY and CDR2 SMNVEV (reference sequence). V was clipped by 5 bases and J by 7 bases, with 14 bases between them. The CDR3 sequence is CASSPSWWAEKLFF. The CDR3 nucleotides are TGTGCCAGCAGTCCCTCGTGGTGGGCTGAAAAACTGTTTTTT.

V is TRBV7-9 and J is TRBJ1-2; 11 positions match TRBD1. V gave up 5 bases and J gave up 8 bases; unmatched junction bases: 4. The CDR3 spans 13 residues. In germline, CDR1 is SEHNR, CDR2 FQNEAQ (reference sequence). CDR3 amino acids: CASSRGQGAGYTF. The CDR3 nucleotides read TGTGCCAGCAGCCGAGGACAGGGGGCGGGCTACACCTTC.

This clone showed up just a few times. This chain connects TRBV18 to TRBJ2-2; D is uncertain. The V end was cut by 0 bases, the J end by 5 bases, with 10 bases between. From germline, CDR1 is KGHSH and CDR2 LQKENI. The CDR3 consists of 15 residues. This CDR3 reads CASSPPASGTGELFF. CDR3 DNA: TGTGCCAGCTCACCACCGGCGTCCGGGACCGGGGAGCTGTTTTTT. The entire variable domain, with the rest obtained from reference TRBV18 and TRBJ2-2, is as follows: NAGVMQNPRHLVRRRGQEARLRCSPMKGHSHVYWYRQLPEEGLKFMVYLQKENIIDESGMPKERFSAEFPKEGPSILRIQQVVRGDSAAYFCASSPPASGTGELFFGEGSRLTVL.

The gene calls are TRBV7-2 and TRBJ2-3; D remains ambiguous. Germline V gene sequence: CDR1 SGHTA, CDR2 FQGNSA. This CDR3 region has 16 residues. V lost 5 bases, J lost 2 bases, and 17 bases lay in between. Written as DNA, the CDR3 is TGTGCCAGCAGCCACCGAACATCAACTATCACAGATACGCAGTATTTT. Encoded protein: CASSHRTSTITDTQYF.

The chain has TRBV12-5 and TRBJ1-5; D call uncertain. The CDR3 spans 11 residues. V was shortened by 3 bases and J by 5 bases, with 2 bases between the two germline ends. Germline CDR1 is LGHNT and CDR2 is FRNRAP. As DNA, the CDR3 is TGTGCTAGTGGTTTAGATCAGCCCCAGCATTTT. Its protein is CASGLDQPQHF.

V and J are TRBV25-1 and TRBJ1-2; tentative D call: TRBD1 (6 bases). The V gene's germline CDR1 is MGHDK and CDR2 SYGVNS. This CDR3 is built from 14 residues. Trimming left V 6 bases short and J 4 bases short, with 15 bases between. The CDR3 sequence is CASRGPGGGYGYTF. CDR3 sequence (DNA): TGTGCCAGCAGGGGCCCTGGGGGCGGCTATGGCTACACCTTC.

This clone was found a few times. The chain links TRBV11-2 to TRBJ2-5; 7 bases map to TRBD1. J lost 2 bases, V lost 5 bases, and 8 bases had no gene match. Germline CDR1 and CDR2: SGHAT and FQNNGV. The CDR3 spans 15 residues. The CDR3 DNA is TGTGCCAGCAGCGTAAACCCGGGACAGCAAGAGACCCAGTACTTC. This encodes CASSVNPGQQETQYF.

This chain uses TRBV2 with TRBJ2-7, with D maybe TRBD1 (5 bases). The CDR3 length is 16 residues. CDR1 and CDR2 from the germline V gene are SNHLY and FYNNEI. The ends were cut back, 3 bases at V and 0 bases at J, with 15 bases in the middle. The DNA for the CDR3 is TGTGCCAGCAGTGACCGGACATGGCAGCCCTCCTACGAGCAGTACTTC. Its protein is CASSDRTWQPSYEQYF. Using reference TRBV2 and TRBJ2-7 for the parts outside the CDR3, the full variable domain is EPEVTQTPSHQVTQMGQEVILRCVPISNHLYFYWYRQILGQKVEFLVSFYNNEISEKSEIFDDQFSVERPDGSNFTLKIRSTKLEDSAMYFCASSDRTWQPSYEQYFGPGTRLTVT.

On this clone itself: Other DNA sequences in this specimen translate into the identical CDR3. This chain links TRBV5-1 with TRBJ2-3, with D perhaps being TRBD1 or TRBD2 (6 bases each). CDR1 is SGHRS, CDR2 YFSETQ, per germline. Trimming shortened V by 2 bases and J by 4 bases, and 11 bases separated the two germline ends. This CDR3 contains 14 residues. In DNA, the CDR3 is TGCGCCAGCAGCTTCTCCGGGGGCGCAGATACGCAGTATTTT. It specifies CASSFSGGADTQYF.

This clone was seen at least ten times. The same CDR3 arises from other DNA sequences in this sample as well. The chain carries TRBV18 and TRBJ1-1; D is uncertain. The CDR3 is 13 amino acids. V lost 2 bases, J lost 1 base, and 5 bases lay in between. Germline loops: CDR1 KGHSH, CDR2 LQKENI. This CDR3 is CASSPIRNTEAFF. CDR3 nucleotides: TGTGCCAGCTCACCAATCAGGAACACTGAAGCTTTCTTT.

This clone was seen a handful of times. The V gene is TRBV7-2, the J gene TRBJ2-5; 7 bases agree with TRBD1. Germline V lookup: CDR1 SGHTA, CDR2 FQGNSA. The CDR3 runs 15 residues. J gave up 1 base and V 5 bases, and 7 bases lay outside the gene matches. CDR3 DNA: TGTGCCAGCAGCCCCACACGGGACAGCCAAGAGACCCAGTACTTC. Encoded protein: CASSPTRDSQETQYF.

The chain carries TRBV27 and TRBJ2-3, with 7 bases lining up with TRBD2. CDR1 and CDR2 (germline): MNHEY, SMNVEV (reference sequence). The CDR3 runs 16 residues. J lost 3 bases, V lost 5 bases, and 11 bases had no gene match. In DNA form, the CDR3 reads TGTGCCAGCAGTGACCGTCCTAGCGGCCGTACAGATACGCAGTATTTT. Translating it yields CASSDRPSGRTDTQYF.

This clone was found a few times. The chain employs TRBV7-2 and TRBJ1-2, with 8 bases matching TRBD1. Germline CDR1 is SGHTA and CDR2 is FQGNSA. Trimming took 5 bases from V and 4 from J; bases not matched to a gene: 6. There are 14 residues in the CDR3. CDR3 sequence: CASSRGQELYGYTF. Written as DNA, the CDR3 is TGTGCCAGCAGCCGGGGACAGGAACTCTATGGCTACACCTTC.

This clone was picked up a small number of times. This chain joins TRBV14 and TRBJ2-7, with TRBD1 identical over 10 bases. With 4 bases clipped from V and 8 bases from J, the junction kept 11 bases outside the gene matches. CDR1 is SGHDN and CDR2 is FVKESK in the germline V gene. CDR3 length: 15 amino acids. CDR3 protein: CASSPQPDRGLKQYF. Written as DNA, the CDR3 is TGTGCCAGCAGCCCCCAACCTGACAGGGGGCTTAAGCAGTACTTC.

This clone was observed at least ten times. Other DNA sequences from this sample encode an identical CDR3 as well. The chain is built from TRBV30 and TRBJ1-1, with D unresolved. With 5 bases removed from V and 7 bases from J, the gap between germline ends came to 11 bases. Germline V gene lookup returns CDR1 GTSNPN and CDR2 SVGIG (reference sequence). This CDR3 spans 11 amino acids. The CDR3 DNA reads TGTGCCTGGGCCCGGACGAGTGAAGCTTTCTTT. It encodes CAWARTSEAFF.

This sequence joins TRBV5-6 and TRBJ2-2; the D gene is possibly TRBD2 (5 bases). Germline V gene lookup returns CDR1 SGHDT and CDR2 YYEEEE. The CDR3 has 14 residues. V shed 2 bases and J shed 3 bases, with 8 bases lying between them. The DNA of the CDR3 is TGTGCCAGCAGCTTTGGCGGGTACACCGGGGAGCTGTTTTTT. As protein: CASSFGGYTGELFF. Combining the CDR3 with reference TRBV5-6 and TRBJ2-2 gives the whole variable domain DAGVTQSPTHLIKTRGQQVTLRCSPKSGHDTVSWYQQALGQGPQFIFQYYEEEERQRGNFPDRFSGHQFPNYSSELNVNALLLGDSALYLCASSFGGYTGELFFGEGSRLTVL.

This clone has a handful of counts. The chain couples TRBV5-1 to TRBJ1-1; D is ambiguous. The CDR3 has 14 amino acids. The germline gives CDR1 SGHRS, CDR2 YFSETQ. The V end was cut by 8 bases, the J end by 1 base, with 15 bases between. The CDR3 protein is CASSGWAPNTEAFF. CDR3 nucleotide sequence: TGCGCCAGTTCGGGATGGGCCCCGAACACTGAAGCTTTCTTT.

The chain recombines TRBV6-5 with TRBJ2-1; possibly TRBD1 for D (6 bases). The germline V and J ends were trimmed by 8 bases and 6 bases, with 17 bases remaining between them. Germline-derived CDR1 and CDR2 are MNHEY and SVGAGI. The CDR3 has 14 residues. The chain's CDR3 is CASRYPGRGNEQFF. The CDR3 DNA reads TGTGCCAGCCGATATCCGGGCAGGGGCAATGAGCAGTTCTTC.

The genes are TRBV6-6 and TRBJ2-7; 7 nucleotides agree with TRBD1. The CDR3 covers 15 residues. The germline V gene encodes CDR1 MNHNY and CDR2 SVGAGI (reference sequence). The V gene end was trimmed by 2 bases and the J gene end by 2 bases; junction bases not matched to a gene: 6. In nucleotides, the CDR3 is TGTGCCAGCAGTTACGGAAGGGACAGAACCTACGAGCAGTACTTC. Protein sequence: CASSYGRDRTYEQYF.

The V and J genes are TRBV29-1 and TRBJ1-2; 10 bases match TRBD1. This CDR3 is built from 16 residues. Germline V gene lookup returns CDR1 SQVTM and CDR2 ANQGSEA. After removal of 3 bases from V and 4 bases from J, the junction contained 11 bases not matched to a gene. In nucleotides, the CDR3 is TGCAGCGTTGATAGAGGGACAGGGGTGGGGACCTATGGCTACACCTTC. Its protein is CSVDRGTGVGTYGYTF. Full variable domain (outside the CDR3, taken from reference TRBV29-1 and TRBJ1-2): SAVISQKPSRDICQRGTSLTIQCQVDSQVTMMFWYRQQPGQSLTLIATANQGSEATYESGFVIDKFPISRPNLTFSTLTVSNMSPEDSSIYLCSVDRGTGVGTYGYTFGSGTRLTVV.

The J gene is TRBJ1-6, the V gene TRBV28; D not resolved. Trimming took 1 base from V and 6 from J, leaving 7 bases between them. The CDR3 consists of 14 residues. In germline, CDR1 is MDHEN, CDR2 SYDVKM. The CDR3 sequence is CASSLSPPNSPLHF. As DNA, the CDR3 is TGTGCCAGCAGTTTATCCCCCCCTAATTCACCCCTCCACTTT.

The chain links TRBV10-3 to TRBJ1-2, with D uncertain. The CDR3 contains 13 residues. V gave up 0 bases and J gave up 4 bases, with 6 bases separating them. Looked up from germline, CDR1 is ENHRY and CDR2 is SYGVKD. CDR3 sequence: CAISESNTYGYTF. The CDR3 coding sequence is TGTGCCATCAGTGAGTCGAACACCTATGGCTACACCTTC.

This clone was observed a few times. This rearrangement joins TRBV4-3 to TRBJ2-3; the D is unclear. The V gene's germline CDR1 is LGHNA and CDR2 YSLEER. The CDR3 consists of 13 residues. The V and J ends lost 2 bases and 5 bases respectively, with 8 bases between them. The CDR3 sequence: CASSQSTIDTQYF. The CDR3 region has the DNA TGCGCCAGCAGCCAATCGACGATAGATACGCAGTATTTT.

The chain uses TRBV5-1 and TRBJ2-5; TRBD2 aligns across 7 bases. J lost 2 bases, V lost 1 base, and 5 bases had no gene match. From germline, CDR1 is SGHRS and CDR2 YFSETQ. The CDR3 is 15 residues long. The CDR3 DNA follows: TGCGCCAGCAGCTTGAGCGGGGCGACACAAGAGACCCAGTACTTC. It translates to CASSLSGATQETQYF.

The chain employs TRBV5-6 and TRBJ2-3; D is ambiguous. V gave up 1 base and J gave up 2 bases, with 11 bases separating them. CDR3 length: 15 amino acids. CDR1 is SGHDT, CDR2 YYEEEE, per germline. The CDR3 region has the DNA TGTGCCAGCAGCTTGTCGACTGGCCCCACAGATACGCAGTATTTT. Its protein is CASSLSTGPTDTQYF.

Concerning this clone: Other DNA sequences from this sample encode an identical CDR3 as well. V usage is TRBV5-1 and J usage is TRBJ1-2; 9 bases align to TRBD1. The germline V gene encodes CDR1 SGHRS and CDR2 YFSETQ. With 4 bases clipped from V and 5 bases from J, the junction kept 3 bases outside the gene matches. The CDR3 extends over 13 amino acids. The CDR3 nucleotides are TGCGCCAGCAGCCCCGACAGGGGGTATGGCTACACCTTC. Translation: CASSPDRGYGYTF.

The chain is built from TRBV6-5 and TRBJ1-1; D gene ambiguous. The CDR3 runs to 13 residues. V was clipped by 5 bases and J by 6 bases, with 13 bases between them. CDR1 is MNHEY, CDR2 SVGAGI, per germline. The CDR3 nucleotides are TGTGCCAGCAGTGTAGGCGGTAGGGCTGAAGCTTTCTTT. Its protein product is CASSVGGRAEAFF.

V gene TRBV9 combines with J gene TRBJ2-1; 12 positions match TRBD2. CDR1 is SGDLS, CDR2 YYNGEE, per germline. Trimming removed 0 bases from V and 8 bases from J; junction bases left unmatched: 9. The CDR3 consists of 17 residues. For the CDR3, the DNA is TGTGCCAGCAGCGTAGGGTGGACTAGCGGGGTCGGGGATGAGCAGTTCTTC. It is translated as CASSVGWTSGVGDEQFF.

The CDR3 region is CASSLVGTAQETQYF. CDR3 bases: TGTGCCAGCAGCTTAGTGGGGACGGCCCAAGAGACCCAGTACTTC. The J gene is TRBJ2-5, the V gene TRBV11-2; either TRBD1 or TRBD2 may fit D (5 bases each). The CDR3 consists of 15 residues. V shed 1 base and J shed 1 base, with 10 bases lying between them. Germline CDR1 reads SGHAT; CDR2 reads FQNNGV.

The chain combines TRBV2 with TRBJ1-5; 9 nucleotides agree with TRBD1. Germline V gene sequence: CDR1 SNHLY, CDR2 FYNNEI. The CDR3 runs to 15 residues. Germline trimming cut 6 bases from V and 6 bases from J; bases unmatched to any gene: 9. CDR3: CASSRGQGIRQPQHF. The CDR3 DNA reads TGTGCCAGCAGCCGGGGACAGGGAATTCGTCAGCCCCAGCATTTT.